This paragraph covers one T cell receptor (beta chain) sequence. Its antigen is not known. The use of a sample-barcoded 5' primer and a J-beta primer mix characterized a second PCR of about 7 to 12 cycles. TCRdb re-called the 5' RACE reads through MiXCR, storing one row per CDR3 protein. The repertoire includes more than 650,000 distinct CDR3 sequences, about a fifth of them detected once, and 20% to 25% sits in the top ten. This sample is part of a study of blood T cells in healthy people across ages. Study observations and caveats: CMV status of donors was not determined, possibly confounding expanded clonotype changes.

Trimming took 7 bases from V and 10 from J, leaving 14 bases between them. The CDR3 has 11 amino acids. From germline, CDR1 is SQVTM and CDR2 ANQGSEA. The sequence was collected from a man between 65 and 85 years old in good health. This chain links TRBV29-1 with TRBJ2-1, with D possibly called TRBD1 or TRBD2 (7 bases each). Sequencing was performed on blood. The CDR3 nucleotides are TGCAGCGCAGGGGGGGGATCAGAGCAGTTCTTC. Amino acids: CSAGGGSEQFF.